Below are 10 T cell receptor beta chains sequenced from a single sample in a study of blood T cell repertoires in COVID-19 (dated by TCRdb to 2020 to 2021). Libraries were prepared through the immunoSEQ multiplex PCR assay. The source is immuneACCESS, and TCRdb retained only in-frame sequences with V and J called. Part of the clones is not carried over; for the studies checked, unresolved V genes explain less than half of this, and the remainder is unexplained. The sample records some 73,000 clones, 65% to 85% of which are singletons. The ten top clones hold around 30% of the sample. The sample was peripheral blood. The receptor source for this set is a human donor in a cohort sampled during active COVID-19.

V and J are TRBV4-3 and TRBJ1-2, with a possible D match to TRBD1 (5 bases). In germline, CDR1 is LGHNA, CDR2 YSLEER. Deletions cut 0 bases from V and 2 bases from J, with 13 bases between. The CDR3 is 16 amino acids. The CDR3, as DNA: TGCGCCAGCAGCCAAGATTTGGGGCGGAAGAACTATGGCTACACCTTC. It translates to CASSQDLGRKNYGYTF.

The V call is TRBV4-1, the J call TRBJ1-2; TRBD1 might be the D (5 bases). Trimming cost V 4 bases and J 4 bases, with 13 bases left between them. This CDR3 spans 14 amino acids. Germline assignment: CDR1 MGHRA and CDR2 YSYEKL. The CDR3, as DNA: TGCGCCAGCAGCCCAGGGCTCGGGAGCTATGGCTACACCTTC. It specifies CASSPGLGSYGYTF.

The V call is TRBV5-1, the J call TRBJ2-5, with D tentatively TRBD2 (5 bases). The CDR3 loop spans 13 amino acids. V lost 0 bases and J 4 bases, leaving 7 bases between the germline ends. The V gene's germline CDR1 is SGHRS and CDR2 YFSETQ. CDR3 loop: CASSLAGVETQYF. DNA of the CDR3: TGCGCCAGCAGCTTGGCCGGGGTAGAGACCCAGTACTTC. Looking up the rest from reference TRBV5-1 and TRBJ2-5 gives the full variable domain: KAGVTQTPRYLIKTRGQQVTLSCSPISGHRSVSWYQQTPGQGLQFLFEYFSETQRNKGNFPGRFSGRQFSNSRSEMNVSTLELGDSALYLCASSLAGVETQYFGPGTRLLVL.

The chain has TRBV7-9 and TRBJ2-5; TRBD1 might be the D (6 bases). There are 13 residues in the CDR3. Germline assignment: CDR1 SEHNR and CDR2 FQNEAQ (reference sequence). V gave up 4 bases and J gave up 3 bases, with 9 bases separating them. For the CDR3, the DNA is TGTGCCAGCAGCTGGGCAGGGGAAGAGACCCAGTACTTC. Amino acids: CASSWAGEETQYF. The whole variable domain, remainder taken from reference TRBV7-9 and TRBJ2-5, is DTGVSQNPRHKITKRGQNVTFRCDPISEHNRLYWYRQTLGQGPEFLTYFQNEAQLEKSRLLSDRFSAERPKGSFSTLEIQRTEQGDSAMYLCASSWAGEETQYFGPGTRLLVL.

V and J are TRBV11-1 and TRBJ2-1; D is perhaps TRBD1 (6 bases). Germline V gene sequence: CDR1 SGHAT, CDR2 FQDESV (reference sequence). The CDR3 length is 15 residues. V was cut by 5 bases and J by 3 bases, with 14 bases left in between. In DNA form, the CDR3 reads TGTGCCAGCAGCCCGACAGGTGTCATCTACAATGAGCAGTTCTTC. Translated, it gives CASSPTGVIYNEQFF.

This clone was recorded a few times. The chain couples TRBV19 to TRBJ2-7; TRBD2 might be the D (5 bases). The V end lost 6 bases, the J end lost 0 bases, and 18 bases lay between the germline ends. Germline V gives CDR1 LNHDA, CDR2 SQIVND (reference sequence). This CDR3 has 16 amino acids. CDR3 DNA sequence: TGTGCCAGTAGCTCTCGAGGAGGAAGGAGCTCCTACGAGCAGTACTTC. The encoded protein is CASSSRGGRSSYEQYF.

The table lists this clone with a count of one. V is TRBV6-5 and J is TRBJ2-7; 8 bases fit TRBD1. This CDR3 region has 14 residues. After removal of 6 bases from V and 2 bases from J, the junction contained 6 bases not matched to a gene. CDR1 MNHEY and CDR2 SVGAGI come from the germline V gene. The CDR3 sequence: CASRPRGLAYEQYF. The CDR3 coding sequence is TGTGCCAGCAGACCCAGGGGGCTCGCCTACGAGCAGTACTTC.

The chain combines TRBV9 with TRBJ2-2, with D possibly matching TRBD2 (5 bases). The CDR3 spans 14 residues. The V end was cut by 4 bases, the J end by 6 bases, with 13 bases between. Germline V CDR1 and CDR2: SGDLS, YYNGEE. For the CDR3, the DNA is TGTGCCAGCAGCCCCCGACTATCCGCCGGGGAGCTGTTTTTT. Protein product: CASSPRLSAGELFF.

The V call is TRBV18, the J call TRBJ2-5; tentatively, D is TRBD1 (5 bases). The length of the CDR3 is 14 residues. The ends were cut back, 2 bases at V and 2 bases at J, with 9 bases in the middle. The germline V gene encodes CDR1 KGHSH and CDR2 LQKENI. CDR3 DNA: TGTGCCAGCTCACCAGACAGAATTCAAGAGACCCAGTACTTC. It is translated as CASSPDRIQETQYF.

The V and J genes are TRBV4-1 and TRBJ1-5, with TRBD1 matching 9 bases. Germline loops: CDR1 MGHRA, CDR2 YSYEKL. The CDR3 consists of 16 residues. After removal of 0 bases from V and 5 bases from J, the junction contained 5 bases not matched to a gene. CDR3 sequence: CASSQDGYRGHQPQHF. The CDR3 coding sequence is TGCGCCAGCAGCCAAGATGGGTACAGGGGGCATCAGCCCCAGCATTTT.